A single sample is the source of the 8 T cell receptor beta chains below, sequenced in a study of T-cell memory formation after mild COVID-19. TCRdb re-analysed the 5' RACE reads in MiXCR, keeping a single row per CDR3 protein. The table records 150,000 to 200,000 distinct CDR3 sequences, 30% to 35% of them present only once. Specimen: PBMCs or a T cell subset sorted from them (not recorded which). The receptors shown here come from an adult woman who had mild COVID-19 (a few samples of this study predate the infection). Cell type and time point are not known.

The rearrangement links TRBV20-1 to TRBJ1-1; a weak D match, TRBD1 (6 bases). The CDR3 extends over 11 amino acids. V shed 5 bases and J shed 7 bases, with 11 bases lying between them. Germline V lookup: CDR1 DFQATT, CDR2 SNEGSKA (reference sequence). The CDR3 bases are TGCAGTGCTGTAAGGACAGTTGAAGCTTTCTTT. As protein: CSAVRTVEAFF.

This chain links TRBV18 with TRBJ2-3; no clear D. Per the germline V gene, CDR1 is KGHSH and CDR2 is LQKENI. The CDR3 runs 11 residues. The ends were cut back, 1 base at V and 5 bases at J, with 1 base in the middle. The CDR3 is CASSPLDTQYF. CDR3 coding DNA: TGTGCCAGCTCACCACTAGATACGCAGTATTTT.

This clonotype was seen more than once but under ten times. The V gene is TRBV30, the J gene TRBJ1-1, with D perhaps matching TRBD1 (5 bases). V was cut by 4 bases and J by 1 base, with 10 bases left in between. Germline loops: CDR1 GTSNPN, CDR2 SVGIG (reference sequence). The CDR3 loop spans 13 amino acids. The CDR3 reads CAWTGLPNTEAFF. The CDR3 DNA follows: TGTGCCTGGACGGGACTGCCGAACACTGAAGCTTTCTTT.

In DNA, the CDR3 is TGTGCCACCAGTGCTGAGAGTTATGGCTACACCTTC. It specifies CATSAESYGYTF. The rearrangement joins TRBV24-1 to TRBJ1-2; the D is unclear. CDR1 KGHDR and CDR2 SFDVKD come from the germline V gene. The CDR3 extends over 12 amino acids. V lost 5 bases, J lost 5 bases, and 8 bases lay in between.

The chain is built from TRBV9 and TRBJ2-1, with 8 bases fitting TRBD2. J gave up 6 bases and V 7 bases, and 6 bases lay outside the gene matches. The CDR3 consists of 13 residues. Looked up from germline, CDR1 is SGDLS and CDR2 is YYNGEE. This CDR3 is CASGSGRINEQFF. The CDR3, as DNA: TGTGCCAGCGGGAGCGGGAGAATCAATGAGCAGTTCTTC.

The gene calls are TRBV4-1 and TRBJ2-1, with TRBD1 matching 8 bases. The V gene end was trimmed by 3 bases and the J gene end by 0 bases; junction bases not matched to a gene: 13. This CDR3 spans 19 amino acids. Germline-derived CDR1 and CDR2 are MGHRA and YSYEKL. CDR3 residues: CASSHYLQGARRSYNEQFF. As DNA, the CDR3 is TGCGCCAGCAGCCACTATCTCCAGGGGGCACGACGCTCCTACAATGAGCAGTTCTTC.

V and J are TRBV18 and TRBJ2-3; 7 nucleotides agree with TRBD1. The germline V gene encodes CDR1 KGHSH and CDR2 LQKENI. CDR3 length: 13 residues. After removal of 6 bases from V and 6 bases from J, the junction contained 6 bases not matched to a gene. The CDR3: CASSANRGDTQYF. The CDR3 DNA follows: TGTGCCAGCTCGGCGAACAGGGGTGATACGCAGTATTTT.

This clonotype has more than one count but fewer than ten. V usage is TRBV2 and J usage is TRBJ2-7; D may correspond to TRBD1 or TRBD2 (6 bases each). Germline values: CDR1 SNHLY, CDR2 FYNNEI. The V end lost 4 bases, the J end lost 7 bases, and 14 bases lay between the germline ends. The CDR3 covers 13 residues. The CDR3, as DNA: TGTGCCAGCAGTGGTATGGGGGGCTGGGAGCAGTACTTC. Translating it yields CASSGMGGWEQYF. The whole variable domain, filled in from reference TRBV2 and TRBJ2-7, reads EPEVTQTPSHQVTQMGQEVILRCVPISNHLYFYWYRQILGQKVEFLVSFYNNEISEKSEIFDDQFSVERPDGSNFTLKIRSTKLEDSAMYFCASSGMGGWEQYFGPGTRLTVT.